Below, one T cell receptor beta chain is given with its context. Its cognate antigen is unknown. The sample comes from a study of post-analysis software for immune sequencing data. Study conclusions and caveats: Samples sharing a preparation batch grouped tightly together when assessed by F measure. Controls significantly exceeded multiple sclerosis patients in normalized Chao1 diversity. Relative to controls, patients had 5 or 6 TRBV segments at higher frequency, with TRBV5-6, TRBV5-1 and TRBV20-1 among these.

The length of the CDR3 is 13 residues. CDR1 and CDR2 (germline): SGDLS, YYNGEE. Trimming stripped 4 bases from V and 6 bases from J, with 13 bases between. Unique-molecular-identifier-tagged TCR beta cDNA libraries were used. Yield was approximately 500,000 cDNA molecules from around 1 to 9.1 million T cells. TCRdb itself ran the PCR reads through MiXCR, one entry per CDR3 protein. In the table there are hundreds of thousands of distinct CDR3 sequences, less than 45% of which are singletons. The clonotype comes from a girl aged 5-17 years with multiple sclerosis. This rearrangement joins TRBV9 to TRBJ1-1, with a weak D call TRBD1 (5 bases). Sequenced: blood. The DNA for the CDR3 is TGTGCCAGCAGCAGGGGAGGGGCCCCTGAAGCTTTCTTT. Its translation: CASSRGGAPEAFF. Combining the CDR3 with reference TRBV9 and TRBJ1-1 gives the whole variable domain DSGVTQTPKHLITATGQRVTLRCSPRSGDLSVYWYQQSLDQGLQFLIQYYNGEERAKGNILERFSAQQFPDLHSELNLSSLELGDSALYFCASSRGGAPEAFFGQGTRLTVV.